This T cell receptor beta chain was observed in a study of tumor and adjacent non-tumor tissue in lung cancer. The CDR3 is 14 residues long. Germline CDR1 reads GTSNPN; CDR2 reads SVGIG (reference sequence). Trimming removed 5 bases from V and 7 bases from J; junction bases left unmatched: 12. TCRbeta libraries were built with three rounds of nested PCR, modified from ARM-PCR. TCRdb reprocessed the multiplex PCR reads with MiXCR, giving one entry per CDR3 protein. This sample has 60,000 to 85,000 distinct CDR3 sequences, with approximately 82% found just once. The template was RNA from unsorted bulk tissue. Distant lung tissue was collected more than 3 cm away from the tumor edge.

V usage is TRBV30 and J usage is TRBJ1-2, with TRBD1 matching 8 bases. What was sequenced was distant non-tumor lung tissue. The receptor comes from a man between 65 and 79 years old with non-small cell lung cancer. CDR3 bases: TGTGCCTGGGGGAGACAGGGGACCTTCTGTGGCTACACCTTC. Translating gives CAWGRQGTFCGYTF.